This T cell receptor beta chain was observed in a study of shared clonotypes between healthy human individuals. The study, taken as a whole, reports: With few donors, the genetic and exposure-history diversity represented was limited.

Comment on this clone: No antigen is known for it.

The assay was carried out at the deep level. Per the original methods: ImmunoSEQ supplied junction-only sequences lacking quality scores, so filtering was different. Sequencing used immunoSEQ multiplex PCR; TCRdb keeps in-frame clones, though not all of them. For V, J and clone size, that table is used; D and trimming come from the DNA. The sample carries 400,000 to 500,000 clones, 70% to 85% recorded once. The CDR3 consists of 13 residues. V lost 3 bases and J 6 bases, leaving 9 bases between the germline ends. Germline CDR1 SGHKS, CDR2 YYEKEE (reference sequence). Every donor, a Caucasian adult, lived in Nashville, Tennessee.

Sequencing input: PBMCs. The sequence was obtained from a woman in her thirties or forties in good health. Some clones in this sample may be carry-over from other donors' samples. This chain joins TRBV5-5 and TRBJ2-2; weak D call: TRBD2 (5 bases). The DNA of the CDR3 is TGTGCCAGCAGCTCGGTAGCGTCCGGGGAGCTGTTTTTT. Its protein is CASSSVASGELFF. Full variable domain (remainder filled in from reference TRBV5-5 and TRBJ2-2): DAGVTQSPTHLIKTRGQQVTLRCSPISGHKSVSWYQQVLGQGPQFIFQYYEKEERGRGNFPDRFSARQFPNYSSELNVNALLLGDSALYLCASSSVASGELFFGEGSRLTVL.